A single sample gave rise to the 7 T cell receptor beta chains below, sequenced in a study of blood T cells in healthy people across ages. Alongside a J-beta primer mix, a sample-barcoded 5' primer served in a second PCR lasting 7 to 11 cycles. MiXCR was run by TCRdb on the 5' RACE reads, yielding one entry per CDR3 protein. The sample shows approximately 810,000 distinct CDR3 sequences, more than 25% of them seen only once. Sequences were obtained from blood. Receptors were obtained from an elderly woman in good health.

This clonotype was picked up many times. V usage is TRBV24-1 and J usage is TRBJ2-1; 7 bases line up with TRBD1. The CDR3 runs to 17 residues. CDR1 and CDR2 (germline): KGHDR, SFDVKD. V dropped 3 bases and J dropped 0; count of bases not matched to a gene: 7. The CDR3 region is CATSDPTGRGSYNEQFF. The CDR3 DNA follows: TGTGCCACCAGTGATCCGACAGGGCGCGGCTCCTACAATGAGCAGTTCTTC.

This clonotype was seen repeatedly, ten times or more. The chain combines TRBV7-2 with TRBJ2-5, with D tentatively TRBD1 (5 bases). This CDR3 has 14 amino acids. CDR1 is SGHTA and CDR2 is FQGNSA in the germline V gene. V lost 4 bases and J 5 bases, leaving 14 bases between the germline ends. The CDR3 spells CASSSSRVLETQYF. The CDR3 nucleotides are TGTGCCAGCAGCTCGTCCAGGGTCTTGGAGACCCAGTACTTC.

This clonotype appeared many times. CDR3 residues: CASRLTSGGALETQYF. DNA for the CDR3: TGTGCCAGCAGACTGACTAGCGGGGGGGCCTTAGAGACCCAGTACTTC. The chain has TRBV6-6 and TRBJ2-5; 14 positions match TRBD2. This CDR3 has 16 amino acids. With 6 bases clipped from V and 4 bases from J, the junction kept 7 bases outside the gene matches. Looked up from germline, CDR1 is MNHNY and CDR2 is SVGAGI (reference sequence).

Details on this clonotype: Since a much larger clone is just one base distant, this may be a read error. The chain links TRBV12-3 or TRBV12-4 to TRBJ1-6; the D is unclear. This CDR3 has 12 residues. The CDR3 DNA follows: TGTGCCAGCACCTACTGGGGATCACCCCCCCACTTT. It is translated as CASTYWGSPPHF.

The chain employs TRBV4-3 and TRBJ1-4, with a possible D match to TRBD1 (5 bases). CDR1 is LGHNA, CDR2 YSLEER, per germline. V was cut by 1 base and J by 8 bases, with 14 bases left in between. The CDR3 is made up of 15 amino acids. The CDR3 bases are TGCGCCAGCAGCCAAGTTTCAGGGTGGTACGAAAAACTGTTTTTT. Translated, it gives CASSQVSGWYEKLFF.

This clonotype was counted ten times or more. This sequence joins TRBV5-1 and TRBJ1-2; TRBD1 might be the D (6 bases). Trimming stripped 3 bases from V and 4 bases from J, with 16 bases between. Germline V gene sequence: CDR1 SGHRS, CDR2 YFSETQ. CDR3 size: 15 residues. Here the CDR3 DNA reads TGCGCCAGCAGCTCCGGGGGCGCAGAATTCTATGGCTACACCTTC. Amino acid sequence: CASSSGGAEFYGYTF.

This clonotype occurred a few times. The chain couples TRBV5-5 to TRBJ1-1; D is perhaps TRBD1 (6 bases). Trimming left V 2 bases short and J 0 bases short, with 14 bases between. The CDR3 has 16 amino acids. Germline V lookup: CDR1 SGHKS, CDR2 YYEKEE (reference sequence). The DNA for the CDR3 is TGTGCCAGCAGCTTCCGGACAGCTTCGATGAACACTGAAGCTTTCTTT. Translation gives CASSFRTASMNTEAFF.